The 5 T cell receptor beta chains listed next were all sequenced from one sample in a study of cytomegalovirus exposure and HLA in healthy donors. Assay used: immunoSEQ multiplex PCR; TCRdb lists only in-frame clones, some missing. The table shows about 200,000 clones, with around nine tenths occurring only once. Specimen: PBMCs. The receptors originated from a woman between 18 and 29 years old in good health and CMV-seronegative.

This chain links TRBV4-1 with TRBJ2-5; D possibly corresponds to TRBD1 (6 bases). The CDR3 totals 15 residues. Germline CDR1 MGHRA, CDR2 YSYEKL. V was cut by 0 bases and J by 2 bases, with 10 bases left in between. The CDR3 region has the DNA TGCGCCAGCAGCCAAGAACCAGGGGTGCAAGAGACCCAGTACTTC. Translating gives CASSQEPGVQETQYF.

This chain connects TRBV9 to TRBJ2-7; possible D gene TRBD1, 6 bases. Germline lookup yields CDR1 SGDLS and CDR2 YYNGEE. Trimming stripped 2 bases from V and 0 bases from J, with 15 bases between. This CDR3 has 16 amino acids. The DNA of the CDR3 is TGTGCCAGCAGCGTTCACGACAGGCCGAGCTCCTACGAGCAGTACTTC. As protein: CASSVHDRPSSYEQYF. The variable domain in full, with the rest retrieved from reference TRBV9 and TRBJ2-7, is DSGVTQTPKHLITATGQRVTLRCSPRSGDLSVYWYQQSLDQGLQFLIQYYNGEERAKGNILERFSAQQFPDLHSELNLSSLELGDSALYFCASSVHDRPSSYEQYFGPGTRLTVT.

The chain's CDR3 is CASSFGGGNTEAFF. The CDR3 DNA reads TGTGCCAGCAGTTTTGGGGGGGGAAACACTGAAGCTTTCTTT. V and J are TRBV27 and TRBJ1-1; possible D gene TRBD1, 5 bases. CDR3 length: 14 residues. Germline V lookup: CDR1 MNHEY, CDR2 SMNVEV (reference sequence). Trimming left V 3 bases short and J 2 bases short, with 10 bases between.

This chain connects TRBV6-1 to TRBJ2-3, with TRBD2 matching over 8 bases. The CDR3 covers 15 residues. Germline CDR1 and CDR2: MNHNS and SASEGT. Trimming removed 3 bases from V and 5 bases from J; junction bases left unmatched: 7. The chain's CDR3 is CASSDTGRAGDTQYF. CDR3 DNA: TGTGCCAGCAGTGATACCGGGAGGGCCGGAGATACGCAGTATTTT.

The rearrangement uses TRBV6-6 and TRBJ2-7, with 14 bases that match TRBD2. V lost 4 bases, J lost 5 bases, and 7 bases stayed unmatched. CDR3 size: 16 residues. Germline V lookup: CDR1 MNHNY, CDR2 SVGAGI (reference sequence). This chain's CDR3 is CASSSPGTSGSHEQYF. The CDR3 bases are TGTGCCAGCAGTTCCCCGGGGACTAGCGGGAGCCACGAGCAGTACTTC.